This T cell receptor beta chain was recorded in a study of CD8 T cells in ankylosing spondylitis. Study outcomes and limitations: There was a TCR beta motif, made of fewer than 10 highly homologous variants, that appeared characteristic of ankylosing spondylitis blood. Reactive arthritis synovial fluid and blood were previously reported to contain some motif variants.

TCRdb redid the calling of the 5' RACE reads with MiXCR, one entry per CDR3 protein. The data contain about 280,000 distinct CDR3 sequences, 15% to 20% of them singletons. The germline V and J ends were trimmed by 5 bases and 7 bases, with 17 bases remaining between them. Looked up from germline, CDR1 is DFQATT and CDR2 is SNEGSKA (reference sequence). The CDR3 loop spans 14 amino acids. Comments on this clonotype: The target antigen is unknown.

The sequence came from a male donor with ankylosing spondylitis or in good health (not recorded which). Sequencing was carried out using blood, either unsorted or a sorted T cell fraction (not recorded which). The gene calls are TRBV20-1 and TRBJ2-2; D uncertain. Here the CDR3 reads CSAPPLDLLGELFF. As DNA, the CDR3 is TGCAGTGCTCCCCCCCTAGACTTGCTCGGGGAGCTGTTTTTT.